The 16 T cell receptor beta chains below come from one sample, sequenced in a study of cytomegalovirus exposure and HLA in healthy donors. Both 60 Vbeta primers and 13 Jbeta primers went into the PCR. Assay used: immunoSEQ multiplex PCR; TCRdb lists only in-frame clones, some missing. The sample lists roughly 240,000 clones, approximately 78% seen once, with approximately 0.49% in the top ten. Sequenced: PBMCs. The source of these receptors is a boy aged 5-17 years in good health and CMV-seronegative.

This clone was found once. The chain couples TRBV9 to TRBJ2-3, with 8 bases identical to TRBD2. J gave up 3 bases and V 1 base, and 4 bases lay outside the gene matches. Germline V gene sequence: CDR1 SGDLS, CDR2 YYNGEE. This CDR3 comprises 15 residues. The CDR3 nucleotides are TGTGCCAGCAGCGTACAACTAGCGGATACAGATACGCAGTATTTT. Residues: CASSVQLADTDTQYF. The entire variable domain, with the rest obtained from reference TRBV9 and TRBJ2-3, is as follows: DSGVTQTPKHLITATGQRVTLRCSPRSGDLSVYWYQQSLDQGLQFLIQYYNGEERAKGNILERFSAQQFPDLHSELNLSSLELGDSALYFCASSVQLADTDTQYFGPGTRLTVL.

J is TRBJ2-7 and V is TRBV30, with D hard to call. V was shortened by 2 bases and J by 4 bases, with 9 bases between the two germline ends. Germline values: CDR1 GTSNPN, CDR2 SVGIG (reference sequence). The CDR3 contains 12 residues. DNA for the CDR3: TGTGCCTGGAGTCCCGAGGTATACGAGCAGTACTTC. It is translated as CAWSPEVYEQYF.

The CDR3 nucleotides are TGCGCCAGCAGCAGCCCAGGGGGCCTCTCCTACGAGCAGTACTTC. It encodes CASSSPGGLSYEQYF. The rearrangement links TRBV5-1 to TRBJ2-7; 8 positions agree with TRBD1. Trimming removed 4 bases from V and 0 bases from J; junction bases left unmatched: 6. The CDR3 runs to 15 residues. Germline V CDR1 and CDR2: SGHRS, YFSETQ.

This clone appeared a few times. The V call is TRBV19, the J call TRBJ1-1; 7 bases are a match to TRBD1. Unmatched junction bases numbered 19, after V lost 5 bases and J lost 4 bases. The CDR3 is 18 residues long. CDR1 and CDR2 from the germline V gene are LNHDA and SQIVND (reference sequence). CDR3 residues: CASSLSPNRQGYGTEAFF. The CDR3 nucleotides read TGTGCCAGTAGTCTCTCCCCAAATCGACAGGGCTACGGCACTGAAGCTTTCTTT.

This chain joins TRBV29-1 and TRBJ1-6; 7 nucleotides agree with TRBD1. V dropped 7 bases and J dropped 5; count of bases not matched to a gene: 8. This CDR3 comprises 14 residues. CDR1 and CDR2 from the germline V gene are SQVTM and ANQGSEA. The CDR3, as DNA: TGCAGCGCTCGGACAGGTAGAGATAATTCACCCCTCCACTTT. Translation: CSARTGRDNSPLHF.

V and J are TRBV6-1 and TRBJ2-5, with 10 bases matching TRBD1. The CDR3 runs to 14 residues. Germline V lookup: CDR1 MNHNS, CDR2 SASEGT. V lost 7 bases and J lost 5; bases outside the gene matches: 7. Here the CDR3 DNA reads TGTGCCAGCACTGGACAGGGGGTACTGGAGACCCAGTACTTC. Its translation is CASTGQGVLETQYF.

The genes are TRBV7-6 and TRBJ2-7; 8 nucleotides align to TRBD1. Looked up from germline, CDR1 is SGHVS and CDR2 is FNYEAQ. V dropped 4 bases and J dropped 4; count of bases not matched to a gene: 9. The CDR3 has 15 residues. The DNA for the CDR3 is TGTGCCAGCAGCTCCACCGGACAGGGTACTTACGAGCAGTACTTC. It specifies CASSSTGQGTYEQYF.

This rearrangement joins TRBV30 to TRBJ1-1; D is unclear. This CDR3 has 13 amino acids. Trimming cost V 4 bases and J 1 base, with 10 bases left between them. CDR1 and CDR2 from the germline V gene are GTSNPN and SVGIG (reference sequence). For the CDR3, the DNA is TGTGCCTGGATTTGGGCCGCGAACACTGAAGCTTTCTTT. Translating gives CAWIWAANTEAFF.

The chain joins TRBV6-6 to TRBJ2-7; TRBD2 matches at 13 bases. The CDR3 consists of 16 residues. V lost 5 bases to trimming and J lost 2 bases; unmatched junction nucleotides: 6. Germline V CDR1 and CDR2: MNHNY, SVGAGI (reference sequence). CDR3 sequence reads: CASSRGLAGLTYEQYF. The CDR3 DNA follows: TGTGCCAGCAGTCGGGGACTAGCGGGGCTCACCTACGAGCAGTACTTC.

This clone occurred once. The chain links TRBV4-2 to TRBJ2-1; the match to TRBD2 covers 14 bases. The CDR3 extends over 19 amino acids. Germline CDR1 LGHNA, CDR2 YNFKEQ. Trimming at V came to 2 bases and at J to 1 base, leaving 7 bases not matched to a gene. CDR3 in amino acids: CASSQRGLAGAGSYNEQFF. In DNA, the CDR3 is TGTGCCAGCAGCCAACGGGGACTAGCGGGAGCTGGATCCTACAATGAGCAGTTCTTC.

V gene TRBV18 combines with J gene TRBJ1-2; 8 nucleotides match TRBD1. This CDR3 has 16 amino acids. V lost 5 bases to trimming and J lost 4 bases; unmatched junction nucleotides: 12. Germline V lookup: CDR1 KGHSH, CDR2 LQKENI. DNA of the CDR3: TGTGCCAGCTCATCGCCGACAGGGGCAACACTCTATGGCTACACCTTC. Its translation is CASSSPTGATLYGYTF.

The chain combines TRBV6-1 with TRBJ2-6; TRBD1 matches at 10 bases. The CDR3 extends over 15 amino acids. V lost 3 bases, J lost 14 bases, and 10 bases stayed unmatched. CDR1 MNHNS and CDR2 SASEGT come from the germline V gene. This chain's CDR3 is CASSDRFLTGGFLTF. The CDR3 bases are TGTGCCAGCAGTGACCGCTTCCTGACAGGGGGCTTCCTGACTTTC.

This clone was seen a handful of times. The rearrangement links TRBV9 to TRBJ2-1; 12 positions match TRBD2. The CDR3 spans 17 residues. Trimming took 4 bases from V and 5 from J; bases not matched to a gene: 10. Germline CDR1 reads SGDLS; CDR2 reads YYNGEE. The CDR3 coding sequence is TGTGCCAGCAGCCCGCGACTAGCGGGAGTTGGGGACAATGAGCAGTTCTTC. Protein sequence: CASSPRLAGVGDNEQFF. Full variable domain (missing parts from reference TRBV9 and TRBJ2-1): DSGVTQTPKHLITATGQRVTLRCSPRSGDLSVYWYQQSLDQGLQFLIQYYNGEERAKGNILERFSAQQFPDLHSELNLSSLELGDSALYFCASSPRLAGVGDNEQFFGPGTRLTVL.

The V gene is TRBV11-3, the J gene TRBJ2-7, with unresolved D. The germline V gene encodes CDR1 SGHNT and CDR2 YENEEA. V was pared by 5 bases and J by 6 bases, with 8 bases between. The CDR3 length is 11 residues. CDR3 sequence: CASSQTSEQYF. CDR3 DNA: TGTGCCAGCAGCCAAACCAGCGAGCAGTACTTC.

J is TRBJ1-6 and V is TRBV7-3; maybe TRBD1 (6 bases). The CDR3 is 18 residues long. Between the trimmed V and J ends, which lost 1 base and 6 bases, there was a span of 19 bases. CDR1 is SGHTA, CDR2 FQGTGA, per germline. The CDR3 coding sequence is TGTGCCAGCAGCTTAATCCTATCGGGGGGCGCGGGTAATTCACCCCTCCACTTT. Protein sequence: CASSLILSGGAGNSPLHF.

This clone was seen a few times. V usage is TRBV19 and J usage is TRBJ1-1; possible D gene TRBD1, 6 bases. The V end lost 10 bases, the J end lost 1 base, and 19 bases lay between the germline ends. The CDR3 length is 15 residues. Germline V CDR1 and CDR2: LNHDA, SQIVND (reference sequence). Here the CDR3 DNA reads TGTGCCACTATTGGAAGGGGGATCCCGAACACTGAAGCTTTCTTT. Translated: CATIGRGIPNTEAFF.